This passage covers 13 T cell receptor beta chains from one sample sequenced in a study of tumor-infiltrating lymphocytes in localized non-small cell lung cancer. TCRdb's copy holds only in-frame clones and misses some; the assay was immunoSEQ multiplex PCR. This table holds 9,000 to 9,500 clones, approximately 80% found once. The source material was uninvolved lung tissue not adjacent to the tumor. These receptors were taken from a human donor with non-small cell lung cancer.

This clone was picked up one time. The gene calls are TRBV4-2 and TRBJ2-3, with 8 bases identical to TRBD2. With V trimmed by 2 bases and J by 6 bases, 13 bases remained unmatched. The CDR3 consists of 17 residues. Germline assignment: CDR1 LGHNA and CDR2 YNFKEQ. The CDR3 DNA sequence: TGTGCCAGCAGCCAAACGACTGCGCGGGGGGCCGGGGATACGCAGTATTTT. Protein sequence: CASSQTTARGAGDTQYF.

For the CDR3, the DNA is TGTGCCAGCAGCCAAAGCGCCGAGACCCAGTACTTC. The encoded protein is CASSQSAETQYF. The gene calls are TRBV14 and TRBJ2-5, with D uncertain. The germline CDR1 and CDR2 sequences are SGHDN and FVKESK. V was clipped by 2 bases and J by 5 bases, with 6 bases between them. The CDR3 extends over 12 amino acids.

This clone was detected only a few times. V and J are TRBV19 and TRBJ1-1, with unresolved D. Germline CDR1 LNHDA, CDR2 SQIVND (reference sequence). V dropped 6 bases and J dropped 0 bases, with 11 bases sitting between them. The CDR3 consists of 14 residues. CDR3: CASSHRVMNTEAFF. The CDR3 region has the DNA TGTGCCAGTAGCCACCGGGTCATGAACACTGAAGCTTTCTTT.

The chain is built from TRBV11-2 and TRBJ1-2; TRBD1 matches 8 bases. Germline V lookup: CDR1 SGHAT, CDR2 FQNNGV. V shed 0 bases, J shed 4 bases, and the junction held 4 bases outside the gene matches. CDR3 length equals 15 residues. CDR3 amino acids: CASSLEAGGGYGYTF. CDR3 in DNA: TGTGCCAGCAGCTTAGAAGCAGGGGGCGGCTATGGCTACACCTTC.

This chain links TRBV7-3 with TRBJ2-3; D is unclear. The V end lost 2 bases, the J end lost 2 bases, and 14 bases lay between the germline ends. This CDR3 comprises 16 residues. Germline loops: CDR1 SGHTA, CDR2 FQGTGA. CDR3 protein: CASSLGYGGYTDTQYF. As DNA, the CDR3 is TGTGCCAGCAGCTTAGGTTACGGCGGATACACAGATACGCAGTATTTT.

The V call is TRBV5-1, the J call TRBJ2-6; unclear D gene. V was pared by 7 bases and J by 0 bases, with 11 bases between. Germline CDR1 reads SGHRS; CDR2 reads YFSETQ. There are 15 residues in the CDR3. This chain's CDR3 is CASGEPVSGANVLTF. In DNA, the CDR3 is TGCGCCAGCGGAGAACCGGTCTCTGGGGCCAACGTCCTGACTTTC.

The chain recombines TRBV27 with TRBJ1-6; TRBD1 matches 7 bases. CDR1 and CDR2 from the germline V gene are MNHEY and SMNVEV (reference sequence). The CDR3 has 16 amino acids. Trimming cost V 4 bases and J 8 bases; bases outside gene matches: 11. In DNA, the CDR3 is TGTGCCAGCAGTTCAAGGGACAGCGGAGGTTATTCACCCCTCCACTTT. Its protein product is CASSSRDSGGYSPLHF.

V gene TRBV25-1 combines with J gene TRBJ2-7, with 7 bases fitting TRBD1. This CDR3 is built from 15 residues. The germline V gene encodes CDR1 MGHDK and CDR2 SYGVNS. The V segment lost 1 base and the J segment 3 bases; nucleotides outside the gene matches: 6. The chain's CDR3 is CASSESQGTNYEQYF. The CDR3 nucleotides are TGTGCCAGCAGTGAATCACAGGGGACCAACTACGAGCAGTACTTC.

Relative to its sample, this clone is medium-sized. The chain recombines TRBV7-9 with TRBJ2-1; D is undetermined. Germline loops: CDR1 SEHNR, CDR2 FQNEAQ (reference sequence). V lost 2 bases, J lost 9 bases, and 5 bases lay in between. The CDR3 runs to 11 residues. Written as DNA, the CDR3 is TGTGCCAGCAGCTTACCGGGTGAGCAGTTCTTC. It specifies CASSLPGEQFF.

This rearrangement joins TRBV7-9 to TRBJ1-2; D uncertain. Germline V CDR1 and CDR2: SEHNR, FQNEAQ (reference sequence). V lost 4 bases to trimming and J lost 8 bases, with 14 bases between them. CDR3 length equals 13 residues. Here the CDR3 reads CASSSQGLGGYTF. In DNA form, the CDR3 reads TGTGCCAGCAGCTCTCAAGGTTTAGGAGGCTACACCTTC.

This chain links TRBV6-5 with TRBJ1-1; 8 bases map to TRBD1. Looked up from germline, CDR1 is MNHEY and CDR2 is SVGAGI. The V segment lost 5 bases and the J segment 5 bases; nucleotides outside the gene matches: 1. The CDR3 covers 12 residues. CDR3 residues: CASSQGATEAFF. As DNA, the CDR3 is TGTGCCAGCAGTCAGGGGGCGACTGAAGCTTTCTTT.

The J gene is TRBJ2-1, the V gene TRBV7-2, with 7 bases matching TRBD2. CDR3 length: 14 residues. With 5 bases clipped from V and 4 bases from J, the junction kept 5 bases outside the gene matches. From germline, CDR1 is SGHTA and CDR2 FQGNSA. The CDR3 DNA reads as TGTGCCAGCAGCCCCGGGCGGGGGTACAATGAGCAGTTCTTC. Translated: CASSPGRGYNEQFF. Looking up the rest from reference TRBV7-2 and TRBJ2-1 gives the full variable domain: GAGVSQSPSNKVTEKGKDVELRCDPISGHTALYWYRQSLGQGLEFLIYFQGNSAPDKSGLPSDRFSAERTGGSVSTLTIQRTQQEDSAVYLCASSPGRGYNEQFFGPGTRLTVL.

The CDR3 loop is CASSYSDRYEQYF. CDR3 in DNA: TGTGCCAGCAGCTACTCAGACCGATACGAGCAGTACTTC. This rearrangement joins TRBV5-6 to TRBJ2-5; D is unclear. Judging by the DNA end, TRBJ2-7 fits better; the J call may be wrong. The CDR3 runs 13 residues. Germline V lookup: CDR1 SGHDT, CDR2 YYEEEE.